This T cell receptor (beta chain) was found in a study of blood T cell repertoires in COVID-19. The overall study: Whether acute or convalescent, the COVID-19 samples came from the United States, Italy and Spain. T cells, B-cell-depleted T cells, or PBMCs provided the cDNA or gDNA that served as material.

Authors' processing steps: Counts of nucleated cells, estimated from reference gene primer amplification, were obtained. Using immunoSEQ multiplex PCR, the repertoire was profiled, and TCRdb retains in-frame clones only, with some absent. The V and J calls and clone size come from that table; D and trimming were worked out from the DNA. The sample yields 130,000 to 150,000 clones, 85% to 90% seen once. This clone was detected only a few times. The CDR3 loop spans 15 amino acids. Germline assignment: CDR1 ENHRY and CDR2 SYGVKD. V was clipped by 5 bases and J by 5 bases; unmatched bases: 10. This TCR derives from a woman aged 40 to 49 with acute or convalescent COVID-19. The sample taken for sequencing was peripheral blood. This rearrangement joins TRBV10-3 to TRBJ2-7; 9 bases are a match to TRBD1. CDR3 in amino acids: CAISRRDREANEQYF. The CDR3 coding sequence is TGTGCCATCAGTAGAAGGGACAGGGAGGCGAACGAGCAGTACTTC.